The clone carrying this T cell receptor (beta chain) was observed a few times. V was clipped by 2 bases and J by 4 bases, with 12 bases between them. The CDR3 covers 14 residues. Germline V gene lookup returns CDR1 MDHEN and CDR2 SYDVKM. This sample is drawn from a study of identical twins. MiXCR, run by TCRdb on the 5' RACE reads, gives a single entry per CDR3 protein. The sample yields a few hundred thousand distinct CDR3 sequences, about 8.3% seen once. The same specimen was also included in a second study, on yellow fever vaccine responses in identical twins.

The V and J genes are TRBV28 and TRBJ2-7; D uncertain. The specimen sequenced was CD8+ T cells sorted from blood. The sequence was collected from a young woman in good health. In DNA, the CDR3 is TGTGCCAGCAGTTTACGCGCGGCCCCATACGAGCAGTACTTC. Protein sequence: CASSLRAAPYEQYF.